A single sample is the source of the 28 T cell receptor beta chains below, sequenced in a study of blood T cells in healthy people across ages. Using a J-beta primer mix together with a sample-barcoded 5' primer, a second PCR was run for roughly 6 to 11 cycles. TCRdb recomputed calls from the 5' RACE reads with MiXCR, one row per CDR3 protein. This sample has approximately 940,000 distinct CDR3 sequences, with about 48% found just once. The sample consisted of blood. These receptors were collected from a man aged 25-45 years in good health.

This clonotype was counted only a few times. V gene TRBV10-2 combines with J gene TRBJ2-7; TRBD1 aligns across 7 bases. Looked up from germline, CDR1 is WSHSY and CDR2 is SAAADI. J was trimmed by 3 bases and V by 9 bases; bases with no gene match: 14. The CDR3 loop spans 15 amino acids. The CDR3 coding sequence is TGCGCCAGTGCAGCCGAGCGGACAGGATTCTACGAGCAGTACTTC. It specifies CASAAERTGFYEQYF.

The J gene is TRBJ1-5, the V gene TRBV27, with a weak D call TRBD1 (6 bases). Germline CDR1 and CDR2: MNHEY and SMNVEV (reference sequence). V was pared by 8 bases and J by 2 bases, with 10 bases between. There are 13 residues in the CDR3. The CDR3 sequence: CASRGAGNQPQHF. In DNA, the CDR3 is TGTGCCAGCCGGGGGGCGGGCAATCAGCCCCAGCATTTT.

This chain uses TRBV6-5 with TRBJ2-7; D remains ambiguous. TRBJ2-5 matches the DNA end more closely, so the J call is doubtful. This CDR3 is 14 amino acids long. Germline CDR1 is MNHEY and CDR2 is SVGAGI. CDR3 DNA sequence: TGTGCCAGCAGTTACTCGGAGTTGAAGGAGACCCAGTACTTC. This gives the protein CASSYSELKETQYF.

This clonotype was counted between two and nine times. The rearrangement links TRBV20-1 to TRBJ2-7; 7 bases are a match to TRBD1. Germline lookup yields CDR1 DFQATT and CDR2 SNEGSKA (reference sequence). CDR3 length: 13 residues. V dropped 5 bases and J dropped 6; count of bases not matched to a gene: 10. CDR3 region: CSADRDRGSEQYF. The CDR3 DNA reads as TGCAGTGCTGACCGGGACAGAGGATCCGAGCAGTACTTC.

This rearrangement joins TRBV7-6 to TRBJ2-1; D is ambiguous. From germline, CDR1 is SGHVS and CDR2 FNYEAQ. The V and J ends lost 4 bases and 1 base respectively, with 11 bases between them. This CDR3 region has 15 residues. CDR3: CASSSSAFSYNEQFF. The CDR3 DNA reads TGTGCCAGCAGCTCCAGTGCTTTTTCCTACAATGAGCAGTTCTTC.

V usage is TRBV29-1 and J usage is TRBJ2-7, with a tentative D call TRBD1 (5 bases). V was cut by 7 bases and J by 2 bases, with 9 bases left in between. This CDR3 region has 11 residues. The germline CDR1 and CDR2 sequences are SQVTM and ANQGSEA. The CDR3 here is CSADIAYEQYF. DNA for the CDR3: TGCAGCGCGGACATCGCCTACGAGCAGTACTTC.

V is TRBV7-9 and J is TRBJ1-4; D might be TRBD1 (5 bases). Germline lookup yields CDR1 SEHNR and CDR2 FQNEAQ (reference sequence). Trimming took 2 bases from V and 8 from J, leaving 12 bases between them. The CDR3 spans 14 residues. Here the CDR3 reads CASSLIGRDEKLFF. CDR3 nucleotides: TGTGCCAGCAGCTTAATTGGTAGGGACGAAAAACTGTTTTTT.

This clonotype showed up just a few times. The rearrangement links TRBV4-3 to TRBJ1-2; no clear D gene. The CDR3 has 13 residues. Trimming removed 4 bases at V and 4 bases at J, with 10 bases between. CDR1 and CDR2 from the germline V gene are LGHNA and YSLEER. The CDR3 sequence: CASSPTLGYGYTF. The CDR3 DNA follows: TGCGCCAGCAGCCCCACTCTGGGCTATGGCTACACCTTC.

This chain joins TRBV10-3 and TRBJ1-1; D is ambiguous. CDR3 length: 14 amino acids. V dropped 4 bases and J dropped 5 bases, with 14 bases sitting between them. The germline CDR1 and CDR2 sequences are ENHRY and SYGVKD. DNA of the CDR3: TGTGCCATCAGTGGCGCGGGGATCCCAACTGAAGCTTTCTTT. Its translation: CAISGAGIPTEAFF.

This clonotype was counted between two and nine times. This chain uses TRBV5-5 with TRBJ1-2; weak D call: TRBD1 (5 bases). V lost 3 bases and J 4 bases, leaving 16 bases between the germline ends. Germline V gene sequence: CDR1 SGHKS, CDR2 YYEKEE (reference sequence). The CDR3 totals 15 residues. The CDR3 DNA is TGTGCCAGCAGCTACCGGGACCCTCCTTTCTATGGCTACACCTTC. Protein product: CASSYRDPPFYGYTF.

This clonotype was seen once. A much larger clone lies one base from this, so it may be a read error. The J gene is TRBJ2-1, the V gene TRBV6-2 or TRBV6-3, with 10 bases matching TRBD2. Germline CDR1 MNHEY, CDR2 SVGEGT. This CDR3 has 17 residues. The CDR3 nucleotides read TGTGCCAGCAGTTATCGGTCTAGCGGGGGTACCTACGATGAGCAGTTCTTC. This sequence encodes CASSYRSSGGTYDEQFF.

This clonotype was recorded a few times. The chain links TRBV28 to TRBJ1-5; 8 bases map to TRBD1. Trimming removed 4 bases from V and 3 bases from J; junction bases left unmatched: 5. This CDR3 has 15 residues. Germline loops: CDR1 MDHEN, CDR2 SYDVKM. CDR3 sequence reads: CASSSGQGYNQPQHF. The CDR3, as DNA: TGTGCCAGCAGTTCCGGACAGGGTTACAATCAGCCCCAGCATTTT.

Comments on this clonotype: A read error may explain this, as a much larger clone is one base away. The J gene is TRBJ2-5, the V gene TRBV7-2; no clear D. Germline loops: CDR1 SGHTA, CDR2 FQGNSA. The CDR3 covers 11 residues. The CDR3 loop is CAGSHEETQYF. DNA for the CDR3: TGTGCCGGCAGCCACGAAGAGACCCAGTACTTC.

This clonotype was detected once. V usage is TRBV27 and J usage is TRBJ1-1; D is ambiguous. The CDR3 extends over 12 amino acids. Germline V lookup: CDR1 MNHEY, CDR2 SMNVEV (reference sequence). Trimming pared 6 bases from V and 5 bases from J, leaving 10 bases between. The CDR3 DNA is TGTGCCAGCAGAGTAGGAAGTACTGAAGCTTTCTTT. This codes for CASRVGSTEAFF.

The rearrangement uses TRBV4-3 and TRBJ2-1, with D hard to call. The CDR3 totals 15 residues. CDR1 and CDR2 from the germline V gene are LGHNA and YSLEER. Trimming removed 0 bases from V and 1 base from J, with 7 bases in between. CDR3 coding DNA: TGCGCCAGCAGCCAAGATACAGCTTCCTACAATGAGCAGTTCTTC. Residues: CASSQDTASYNEQFF.

The rearrangement joins TRBV6-2 or TRBV6-3 to TRBJ2-5; D ambiguous. CDR3 size: 16 residues. Deletions cut 0 bases from V and 4 bases from J, with 15 bases between. Germline V gene sequence: CDR1 MNHEY, CDR2 SVGEGT. The CDR3 is CASSYSVGPTGETQYF. The CDR3 nucleotides read TGTGCCAGCAGTTACTCTGTAGGGCCAACCGGAGAGACCCAGTACTTC.

The chain joins TRBV4-3 to TRBJ2-7; D is unresolved. The CDR3 is 13 amino acids. CDR1 LGHNA and CDR2 YSLEER come from the germline V gene. The germline V and J ends were trimmed by 0 bases and 8 bases, with 11 bases remaining between them. The CDR3 DNA sequence: TGCGCCAGCAGCCAAGAGGAGAAGGGTCAGCAGTACTTC. Its translation: CASSQEEKGQQYF.

V usage is TRBV27 and J usage is TRBJ2-6; 11 bases map to TRBD1. The trim removed 7 bases at V and 2 bases at J, leaving 7 bases unmatched. Germline V gene data show CDR1 as MNHEY and CDR2 as SMNVEV (reference sequence). CDR3 length equals 17 residues. The CDR3 nucleotides read TGTGCCAGCACGGGACAGGGGGTTTTTACTGGGGCCAACGTCCTGACTTTC. Its translation is CASTGQGVFTGANVLTF.

This chain uses TRBV7-9 with TRBJ2-7, with D perhaps matching TRBD1 (6 bases). The ends were cut back, 3 bases at V and 0 bases at J, with 12 bases in the middle. From germline, CDR1 is SEHNR and CDR2 FQNEAQ (reference sequence). CDR3 length equals 15 residues. Here the CDR3 DNA reads TGTGCCAGCAGCTTCCATGGACAGAACTCCTACGAGCAGTACTTC. Translation gives CASSFHGQNSYEQYF.

In its sample, this clonotype was seen once. V gene TRBV15 combines with J gene TRBJ2-7, with unresolved D. Germline V CDR1 and CDR2: LNHNV, YYDKDF (reference sequence). V was pared by 4 bases and J by 3 bases, with 10 bases between. This CDR3 region has 13 residues. In DNA form, the CDR3 reads TGTGCCACCAGCACTCAGGCCCTCTACGAGCAGTACTTC. This gives the protein CATSTQALYEQYF.

This clonotype was seen a handful of times. This chain links TRBV28 with TRBJ1-2; possible D gene TRBD1, 6 bases. Germline CDR1 is MDHEN and CDR2 is SYDVKM. V gave up 5 bases and J gave up 6 bases, with 19 bases separating them. The CDR3 runs 15 residues. CDR3 nucleotides: TGTGCCAGCAGTCCATCCGCAAACAGGGCAAATGGCTACACCTTC. It yields the protein CASSPSANRANGYTF.

The V gene is TRBV6-1, the J gene TRBJ1-1; 7 nucleotides match TRBD1. The V and J ends lost 8 bases and 5 bases, in that order; junction bases with no gene match: 2. Germline V CDR1 and CDR2: MNHNS, SASEGT. The CDR3 has 11 amino acids. The CDR3 DNA follows: TGTGCCAGCGGGGACAGAACTGAAGCTTTCTTT. Encoded protein: CASGDRTEAFF.

V is TRBV20-1 and J is TRBJ2-2, with TRBD1 identical over 11 bases. This CDR3 has 17 amino acids. Germline trimming cut 2 bases from V and 7 bases from J; bases unmatched to any gene: 12. Germline CDR1 reads DFQATT; CDR2 reads SNEGSKA (reference sequence). In DNA form, the CDR3 reads TGCAGTGCTAGAAACACCGGGACAGGGGGTAGAGGCGGGGAGCTGTTTTTT. Its translation is CSARNTGTGGRGGELFF.

This clonotype was detected many times. The gene calls are TRBV7-2 and TRBJ1-2; D is unclear. The V and J ends lost 6 bases and 4 bases respectively, with 15 bases between them. The CDR3 sequence is 14 residues long. Germline lookup yields CDR1 SGHTA and CDR2 FQGNSA. The CDR3 DNA reads as TGTGCCAGCAGAAACCCATTAGGTCCCTATGGCTACACCTTC. Translation: CASRNPLGPYGYTF.

This chain connects TRBV10-3 to TRBJ1-5, with D maybe TRBD1 (6 bases). This CDR3 is built from 15 residues. Germline V gene lookup returns CDR1 ENHRY and CDR2 SYGVKD. Deletions cut 9 bases from V and 0 bases from J, with 15 bases between. The CDR3 DNA follows: TGTGCCATACGACAGGACCTATATAGCAATCAGCCCCAGCATTTT. Amino acids: CAIRQDLYSNQPQHF.

The gene calls are TRBV29-1 and TRBJ2-1; 8 nucleotides match TRBD2. This CDR3 is built from 14 residues. In germline, CDR1 is SQVTM, CDR2 ANQGSEA. V lost 1 base to trimming and J lost 4 bases; unmatched junction nucleotides: 3. The CDR3 DNA follows: TGCAGCGTTGAAGGGACTAGCAGTTACAATGAGCAGTTCTTC. Protein: CSVEGTSSYNEQFF.

This chain uses TRBV20-1 with TRBJ2-1, with 7 bases matching TRBD1. CDR1 DFQATT and CDR2 SNEGSKA come from the germline V gene (reference sequence). The CDR3 is 14 amino acids. V lost 6 bases and J lost 10; bases outside the gene matches: 15. Here the CDR3 DNA reads TGCAGTGCCGAGTTTCCGGGACAGTCCTACGAGCAGTTCTTC. It translates to CSAEFPGQSYEQFF.

This clonotype occurred once. As the CDR3 is not closed by the conserved phenylalanine or tryptophan, this likely results from a read error. V and J are TRBV2 and TRBJ2-7; D might be TRBD2 (6 bases). The J call may not be correct, given that the DNA end is closer to TRBJ2-5. CDR3 length: 14 amino acids. Germline assignment: CDR1 SNHLY and CDR2 FYNNEI. The CDR3 nucleotides are TGTGCCAGCAGTGATCAAGGGACTCCGGAGACCCAGTACTAC. Its protein product is CASSDQGTPETQYY.